These T cell receptor beta chains were read from a single sample in a study of CD8 T cells in Susac syndrome. TCRdb independently ran MiXCR on the immunoSEQ multiplex PCR reads; one entry per CDR3 protein. Here the sample spans some 300,000 distinct CDR3 sequences, roughly 85% being singletons. Sequenced input: CD8+ T cells from PBMCs. The receptor set was obtained from a human donor with multiple sclerosis. CDR3s include the opening cysteine and the closing phenylalanine or tryptophan. Each record gives: V gene, J gene, CDR3 length, clone size, D gene, CDR3 DNA, CDR3 protein. D genes are given only for firm matches. Expanded clones get a size class; other rows say once, few or many, or leave the size out.

TRBV6-2/TRBV6-3	TRBJ1-5	13	few	-	TGTGCCAGCAGCACTTGGGGCGCTCAGCCCCAGCATTTT	CASSTWGAQPQHF
TRBV4-3	TRBJ2-7	19	-	TRBD1	TGCGCCAGCAGCCCCGGGACAGGGGACAGCGTCTCCCATTACTACGAGCAGTACTTC	CASSPGTGDSVSHYYEQYF
TRBV19	TRBJ2-1	16	-	TRBD2	TGTGCCAGTAGTCCGACCCCAGCGGGAACTTACAATGAGCAGTTCTTC	CASSPTPAGTYNEQFF
TRBV6-5	TRBJ2-1	14	-	TRBD1	TGTGCCAGCAGTGGGGACAGGGCCCGGGGTGAGCAGTTCTTC	CASSGDRARGEQFF
TRBV4-3	TRBJ1-1	16	-	TRBD1	TGCGCCAGCAGCCAAGATGGTCAGGGGGCCGATACTGAAGCTTTCTTT	CASSQDGQGADTEAFF
TRBV7-3	TRBJ2-7	15	-	TRBD2	TGTGCCAGCAGCTGGGGACCTAGCGGGACCTACGAGCAGTACTTC	CASSWGPSGTYEQYF
TRBV5-1	TRBJ2-1	20	-	-	TGCGCCAGCAGCTTGGTAGTGTCGGGAGTAGGGCCAGAAGCCTACAATGAGCAGTTCTTC	CASSLVVSGVGPEAYNEQFF
TRBV19	TRBJ2-7	13	-	-	TGTGCCAGTAGTGTACTGGGGGTAGGGGAGCAGTACTTC	CASSVLGVGEQYF
TRBV3-1	TRBJ2-3	22	-	-	TGTGCCAGCAGCCAACTCCGGGACAGGGGACCCCTTCTAGCGGGAGTCCCAGATACGCAGTATTTT	CASSQLRDRGPLLAGVPDTQYF
TRBV5-1	TRBJ2-1	15	-	-	TGCGCCAGCTCCCCGGGCAGCCCCCACTACAATGAGCAGTTCTTC	CASSPGSPHYNEQFF
TRBV6-2/TRBV6-3	TRBJ2-1	16	-	-	TGTGCCAGCAGTGGCACAACAGGGCGCTCCTACAATGAGCAGTTCTTC	CASSGTTGRSYNEQFF
TRBV24-1	TRBJ2-1	16	once	TRBD1	TGTGCCACCAGTGACTGGACAGGGGACTCCTACAATGAGCAGTTCTTC	CATSDWTGDSYNEQFF
TRBV15	TRBJ2-7	16	-	TRBD1	TGTGCCACCAGCCCGTTGGGAGGACAGGGGAGCCACGAGCAGTACTTC	CATSPLGGQGSHEQYF
TRBV4-3	TRBJ2-4	15	-	TRBD2	TGCGCCAGCAGCCGCACTAGCGGGAGCGAGAACATTCAGTACTTC	CASSRTSGSENIQYF
TRBV6-6	TRBJ1-1	15	-	-	TGTGCCAGCAGTCCGGACGGAGTTGGGGTCACTGAAGCTTTCTTT	CASSPDGVGVTEAFF
TRBV4-3	TRBJ2-6	18	once	-	TGCGCCAGCAGCCGGGGCCAGGATTGGAACTCTGGGGCCAACGTCCTGACTTTC	CASSRGQDWNSGANVLTF
TRBV30	TRBJ1-1	12	-	-	TGTGCCTGGAGTGGAGCGGGAACTGAAGCTTTCTTT	CAWSGAGTEAFF
TRBV6-1	TRBJ1-4	19	-	-	TGTGCCAGCAGTGAACGCCCACCCCTTATTCGGGCCAATAATGAAAAACTGTTTTTT	CASSERPPLIRANNEKLFF
TRBV19	TRBJ2-2	15	-	TRBD2	TGTGCCACCCGTCGAGTAGCGGGCGACACCGGGGAGCTGTTTTTT	CATRRVAGDTGELFF
TRBV15	TRBJ2-1	19	-	TRBD2	TGTGCCACCAGCAATAGTGGGATGGCTAGCGGTCCCTCCTACAATGAGCAGTTCTTC	CATSNSGMASGPSYNEQFF
TRBV29-1	TRBJ2-2	16	-	TRBD1	TGCAGCGTTGAGGAATGGGACAGGGGGGAGACCGGGGAGCTGTTTTTT	CSVEEWDRGETGELFF
TRBV5-1	TRBJ2-5	13	once	TRBD2	TGCGCCAGCAGCTTGATACTAGCGGAGACCCAGTACTTC	CASSLILAETQYF
TRBV27	TRBJ1-5	14	-	-	TGTGCCAGCAGTTTAATGGGGCCCGATCAGCCCCAGCATTTT	CASSLMGPDQPQHF
TRBV7-2	TRBJ1-1	15	-	-	TGTGCCAGCAGCTTAAGCGGGGGCGGGAACACTGAAGCTTTCTTT	CASSLSGGGNTEAFF
TRBV7-7	TRBJ2-1	16	-	-	TGTGCCAGCAGCCAGGGGTGGGAGGGCCCGTACAATGAGCAGTTCTTC	CASSQGWEGPYNEQFF
TRBV24-1	TRBJ2-1	14	-	-	TGTGCCACCAGTGAACTAGCTACAAACAATGAGCAGTTCTTC	CATSELATNNEQFF
TRBV4-3	TRBJ2-7	15	-	-	TGCGCCAGCAGCCAAGATCGCGCAGGGAACTACGAGCAGTACTTC	CASSQDRAGNYEQYF
TRBV4-3	TRBJ1-1	15	-	-	TGCGCCAGCAGCCAAGTTCGAGTCATGAACACTGAAGCTTTCTTT	CASSQVRVMNTEAFF
TRBV6-5	TRBJ2-7	17	few	TRBD2	TGTGCCAGCAGTTACTCCGGCCGACTAGCGGGGACCTACGAGCAGTACTTC	CASSYSGRLAGTYEQYF
TRBV4-3	TRBJ2-3	14	-	-	TGCGCCAGCAGCCAACTGGAGGGCGTAGATACGCAGTATTTT	CASSQLEGVDTQYF
TRBV28	TRBJ1-4	14	-	TRBD1	TGTGCCAGCAGTGCACAGGGGGCAGGCGAAAAACTGTTTTTT	CASSAQGAGEKLFF
TRBV4-3	TRBJ2-1	16	-	-	TGCGCCAGCAGCCAAGGTCATTCAGGATCCTACAATGAGCAGTTCTTC	CASSQGHSGSYNEQFF